These T cell receptor beta chains were read from a single sample in a study of HIV-infected patients and healthy controls. TCRdb re-derived calls from the 5' RACE reads in MiXCR, one entry per CDR3 protein. The data show 13,000 or so distinct CDR3 sequences, more than 8.5% seen once. The material sequenced was blood. These receptors came from an adult in good health. The CDR3 runs from the conserved cysteine through the conserved F or W. Fields, in order: clone size, CDR3 length, J gene, V gene, D gene, CDR3 protein, CDR3 DNA. The D gene is left open where the match is weak. Size tells how often a clone was seen (once, few, many) or the class of an expanded clone, and some rows leave it out.

size: many; length: 13; J: TRBJ2-7; V: TRBV29-1; D: NA; CDR3: CSVPGTLGYEQYF; DNA: TGCAGCGTCCCCGGGACACTAGGCTACGAGCAGTACTTC
size: many; length: 12; J: TRBJ1-5; V: TRBV7-3; D: NA; CDR3: CASSLTVEPQHF; DNA: TGTGCCAGCAGCTTAACTGTGGAGCCCCAGCATTTT
size: many; length: 16; J: TRBJ2-1; V: TRBV29-1; D: NA; CDR3: CSVEGSAEGSYNEQFF; DNA: TGCAGCGTTGAAGGCTCCGCAGAGGGCTCCTACAATGAGCAGTTCTTC
size: many; length: 15; J: TRBJ2-1; V: TRBV29-1; D: TRBD2; CDR3: CSPGLAGGSYNEQFF; DNA: TGCAGCCCTGGGCTGGCGGGAGGCTCCTACAATGAGCAGTTCTTC
size: many; length: 13; J: TRBJ2-7; V: TRBV19; D: NA; CDR3: CASSYPGAYEQYF; DNA: TGTGCCAGTAGTTATCCAGGAGCCTACGAGCAGTACTTC
size: NA; length: 14; J: TRBJ2-7; V: TRBV7-2; D: NA; CDR3: CASSLGFFPYEQYF; DNA: TGTGCCAGCAGCTTAGGGTTTTTTCCCTACGAGCAGTACTTC
size: medium-sized; length: 13; J: TRBJ2-1; V: TRBV20-1; D: NA; CDR3: CSAPEMRGNEQFF; DNA: TGCAGTGCTCCCGAGATGAGGGGCAATGAGCAGTTCTTC
size: NA; length: 15; J: TRBJ2-3; V: TRBV5-1; D: NA; CDR3: CASTRGGGGTDTQYF; DNA: TGCGCCAGCACCCGGGGAGGAGGAGGCACAGATACGCAGTATTTT
size: many; length: 12; J: TRBJ1-5; V: TRBV12-3/TRBV12-4; D: NA; CDR3: CASSPQDQPQHF; DNA: TGTGCCAGCAGTCCTCAGGATCAGCCCCAGCATTTT
size: few; length: 14; J: TRBJ1-1; V: TRBV19; D: NA; CDR3: CASSAHSGDTEAFF; DNA: TGTGCCAGTAGTGCACACTCAGGGGACACTGAAGCTTTCTTT
size: many; length: 15; J: TRBJ2-1; V: TRBV5-4; D: NA; CDR3: CASSLGGPTYNEQFF; DNA: TGTGCCAGCAGCTTGGGGGGGCCAACCTACAATGAGCAGTTCTTC
size: medium-sized; length: 14; J: TRBJ1-5; V: TRBV7-9; D: TRBD1; CDR3: CASSSRDRGQPQHF; DNA: TGTGCCAGCAGCTCCCGGGACAGGGGACAACCCCAGCATTTT
size: many; length: 12; J: TRBJ2-1; V: TRBV19; D: NA; CDR3: CASSTNNNEQFF; DNA: TGTGCCAGTAGTACTAACAACAATGAGCAGTTCTTC
size: medium-sized; length: 15; J: TRBJ1-2; V: TRBV5-4; D: TRBD1; CDR3: CASSSPGQGTRGYTF; DNA: TGTGCCAGCAGCTCCCCGGGACAGGGCACCAGGGGCTACACCTTC
size: medium-sized; length: 15; J: TRBJ2-3; V: TRBV7-9; D: TRBD1; CDR3: CASSLEGTATDTQYF; DNA: TGTGCCAGCAGCTTAGAAGGGACAGCCACAGATACGCAGTATTTT
size: NA; length: 14; J: TRBJ2-2; V: TRBV20-1; D: NA; CDR3: CSARGAPDSGELFF; DNA: TGCAGTGCTAGAGGAGCGCCGGACAGCGGGGAGCTGTTTTTT
size: many; length: 15; J: TRBJ2-7; V: TRBV6-2/TRBV6-3; D: TRBD2; CDR3: CASRQTGTSGVKQYF; DNA: TGTGCCAGCAGACAGACCGGGACTAGCGGGGTTAAGCAGTACTTC
size: NA; length: 14; J: TRBJ1-2; V: TRBV20-1; D: NA; CDR3: CSARDESGRRGYTF; DNA: TGCAGTGCTAGGGACGAATCGGGCCGTCGAGGCTACACCTTC
size: medium-sized; length: 18; J: TRBJ2-1; V: TRBV27; D: NA; CDR3: CASSLAGQTFFSYNEQFF; DNA: TGTGCCAGCAGTTTAGCGGGACAGACATTTTTCTCCTACAATGAGCAGTTCTTC
size: many; length: 16; J: TRBJ2-2; V: TRBV6-5; D: NA; CDR3: CASSYTQGGNTGELFF; DNA: TGTGCCAGCAGTTACACGCAGGGCGGGAACACCGGGGAGCTGTTTTTT
size: many; length: 15; J: TRBJ2-3; V: TRBV12-3/TRBV12-4; D: NA; CDR3: CASSPPRTDTDTQYF; DNA: TGTGCCAGCAGTCCCCCCCGGACAGACACAGATACGCAGTATTTT
size: many; length: 15; J: TRBJ2-1; V: TRBV7-6; D: NA; CDR3: CASSSNRDWSNEQFF; DNA: TGTGCCAGCAGCTCGAATCGGGACTGGAGTAATGAGCAGTTCTTC
size: medium-sized; length: 16; J: TRBJ2-1; V: TRBV12-3/TRBV12-4; D: TRBD2; CDR3: CASSFPSSGGAPEQFF; DNA: TGTGCCAGCAGTTTCCCTTCTAGCGGGGGGGCGCCTGAGCAGTTCTTC
size: few; length: 14; J: TRBJ1-1; V: TRBV2; D: NA; CDR3: CASSDREMNTEAFF; DNA: TGTGCCAGCAGTGACAGGGAAATGAACACTGAAGCTTTCTTT
size: medium-sized; length: 14; J: TRBJ2-3; V: TRBV11-2; D: NA; CDR3: CASSSGLATDTQYF; DNA: TGTGCCAGCAGCTCGGGACTTGCCACAGATACGCAGTATTTT
size: many; length: 15; J: TRBJ2-3; V: TRBV20-1; D: NA; CDR3: CSARLLRSETDTQYF; DNA: TGCAGTGCCCGCCTTCTAAGGTCCGAAACAGATACGCAGTATTTT
size: many; length: 13; J: TRBJ1-2; V: TRBV13; D: TRBD1; CDR3: CASSEGQANGYTF; DNA: TGTGCCAGCTCTGAGGGACAGGCGAATGGCTACACCTTC
size: medium-sized; length: 16; J: TRBJ2-5; V: TRBV13; D: TRBD1; CDR3: CASSLGGQGEKETQYF; DNA: TGTGCCAGCAGCTTAGGGGGACAGGGGGAGAAAGAGACCCAGTACTTC
size: NA; length: 11; J: TRBJ1-1; V: TRBV28; D: NA; CDR3: CDSSSFFEAFF; DNA: TGTGACAGCAGTTCCTTCTTTGAAGCTTTCTTT
size: many; length: 14; J: TRBJ1-6; V: TRBV5-1; D: NA; CDR3: CASTPGHRDSPLHF; DNA: TGCGCCAGCACCCCGGGCCACAGGGATTCACCCCTCCACTTT
size: many; length: 16; J: TRBJ1-3; V: TRBV19; D: TRBD1; CDR3: CASSIARGQQGNTIYF; DNA: TGTGCCAGTAGTATAGCAAGGGGACAGCAAGGAAACACCATATATTTT
size: many; length: 17; J: TRBJ1-1; V: TRBV7-2; D: TRBD1; CDR3: CASSITGTGAVGTEAFF; DNA: TGTGCCAGCAGCATAACCGGGACAGGGGCGGTAGGCACTGAAGCTTTCTTT
size: medium-sized; length: 15; J: TRBJ2-1; V: TRBV7-2; D: NA; CDR3: CASSLGLVRNNEQFF; DNA: TGTGCCAGCAGCTTAGGGCTTGTCCGAAACAATGAGCAGTTCTTC
size: many; length: 14; J: TRBJ2-2; V: TRBV12-3/TRBV12-4; D: NA; CDR3: CASSWDSNTGELFF; DNA: TGTGCCAGCAGTTGGGACTCGAACACCGGGGAGCTGTTTTTT
size: NA; length: 16; J: TRBJ2-7; V: TRBV7-9; D: NA; CDR3: CASSKINPGPSYEQYF; DNA: TGTGCCAGCAGCAAGATCAACCCGGGACCTTCCTACGAGCAGTACTTC
size: NA; length: 15; J: TRBJ2-1; V: TRBV7-8; D: NA; CDR3: CASSFGATSYNEQFF; DNA: TGTGCCAGCAGCTTCGGAGCCACTTCCTACAATGAGCAGTTCTTC
size: medium-sized; length: 15; J: TRBJ2-7; V: TRBV5-6; D: TRBD1; CDR3: CASSAGTGNSYEQYF; DNA: TGTGCCAGCAGCGCGGGGACAGGGAACTCCTACGAGCAGTACTTC
size: many; length: 14; J: TRBJ2-7; V: TRBV29-1; D: TRBD1; CDR3: CSVVRTGKSYEQYF; DNA: TGCAGCGTTGTCAGGACAGGAAAAAGCTACGAGCAGTACTTC
size: many; length: 15; J: TRBJ2-2; V: TRBV7-3; D: NA; CDR3: CASSRRQRNTGELFF; DNA: TGTGCCAGCAGCCGCAGACAGCGAAACACCGGGGAGCTGTTTTTT
size: many; length: 12; J: TRBJ1-5; V: TRBV7-2; D: NA; CDR3: CASSLYGGPQHF; DNA: TGTGCCAGCAGCTTATATGGGGGGCCCCAGCATTTT
size: few; length: 13; J: TRBJ2-5; V: TRBV29-1; D: TRBD2; CDR3: CSVVREAQETQYF; DNA: TGCAGCGTTGTCCGGGAGGCCCAAGAGACCCAGTACTTC
size: medium-sized; length: 14; J: TRBJ2-5; V: TRBV12-3/TRBV12-4; D: NA; CDR3: CASSLSQIEETQYF; DNA: TGTGCCAGCAGTTTGTCCCAGATAGAAGAGACCCAGTACTTC
size: many; length: 16; J: TRBJ2-7; V: TRBV30; D: TRBD2; CDR3: CAWARTIAGATYEQYF; DNA: TGTGCCTGGGCCCGAACTATAGCGGGGGCCACCTACGAGCAGTACTTC
size: medium-sized; length: 15; J: TRBJ1-4; V: TRBV29-1; D: TRBD1; CDR3: CSVLAGQRLNEKLFF; DNA: TGCAGCGTTCTCGCGGGACAGCGGTTAAATGAAAAACTGTTTTTT
size: medium-sized; length: 15; J: TRBJ2-2; V: TRBV7-9; D: TRBD1; CDR3: CASSPRTGNTGELFF; DNA: TGTGCCAGCAGCCCCCGGACAGGGAACACCGGGGAGCTGTTTTTT
size: many; length: 16; J: TRBJ1-1; V: TRBV7-2; D: NA; CDR3: CASSLTGQLMGSEAFF; DNA: TGTGCCAGCAGCTTGACGGGACAACTTATGGGCTCTGAAGCTTTCTTT
size: many; length: 13; J: TRBJ1-5; V: TRBV7-2; D: NA; CDR3: CASSYRENQPQHF; DNA: TGTGCCAGCAGCTACAGGGAAAATCAGCCCCAGCATTTT
size: many; length: 17; J: TRBJ2-3; V: TRBV6-2/TRBV6-3; D: TRBD2; CDR3: CASSYAPGLENTDTQYF; DNA: TGTGCCAGCAGTTACGCTCCCGGACTAGAGAACACAGATACGCAGTATTTT
size: medium-sized; length: 15; J: TRBJ1-6; V: TRBV27; D: NA; CDR3: CASSSVSSYNSPLHF; DNA: TGTGCCAGCAGTTCCGTCAGCTCCTATAATTCACCCCTCCACTTT
size: many; length: 12; J: TRBJ1-3; V: TRBV12-3/TRBV12-4; D: NA; CDR3: CASNLGGNTIYF; DNA: TGTGCCAGCAATTTGGGAGGAAACACCATATATTTT
size: few; length: 16; J: TRBJ2-3; V: TRBV24-1; D: TRBD2; CDR3: CATSDLQTSGANTQYF; DNA: TGTGCCACCAGTGATTTGCAGACTAGCGGGGCTAATACGCAGTATTTT
size: many; length: 13; J: TRBJ2-3; V: TRBV14; D: NA; CDR3: CASSQSVVDTQYF; DNA: TGTGCCAGCAGCCAGTCAGTTGTAGATACGCAGTATTTT